These T cell receptor beta chains were read from a single sample in a study of Tregs in tolerant kidney transplant recipients. Using immunoSEQ multiplex PCR, the repertoire was profiled, and TCRdb retains in-frame clones only, with some absent. Seen here are some 64,000 clones, less than 98% observed once, and the top ten hold 0.34%. Material: Tregs from blood, obtained before the transplant. The receptor set was obtained from a human donor who received a combined kidney and bone marrow transplant. The CDR3 runs from the conserved cysteine through the conserved F or W. Each record gives: clone size, D gene, V gene, J gene, CDR3 DNA, CDR3 protein. A D gene is named only where the DNA matches it firmly. Clone size is given for some rows only: seen once, a few or many times, or a class if the clone is expanded.

-	TRBD2	TRBV7-9	TRBJ2-7	TGTGCCAGCAGCTCGGCGTGGGTAGCGGGAGACCACGAGCAGTACTTC	CASSSAWVAGDHEQYF
-	-	TRBV4-3	TRBJ2-1	TGCGCCAGCAGCCAAGAACTCCTGAATGAGCAGTTCTTC	CASSQELLNEQFF
-	-	TRBV29-1	TRBJ1-1	TGCAGCGTCGCCACGGGGACATTAGCTTTCTTT	CSVATGTLAFF
-	-	TRBV4-3	TRBJ2-5	TGCGCCAGCAGCCAAGAAATTGAAGGGCGGGCCCAGTACTTC	CASSQEIEGRAQYF
-	-	TRBV6-5	TRBJ1-1	TGTGCCAGCAGTTACTCGAATCCAGGGGAGAACACTGAAGCTTTCTTT	CASSYSNPGENTEAFF
-	TRBD2	TRBV27	TRBJ2-3	TGTGCCAGCAGTTTATCACCGGGACTAGCGGAGTATTTT	CASSLSPGLAEYF
-	TRBD1	TRBV7-6	TRBJ1-2	TGTGCCAGCAGCCCATCGGACAGGAACTATGGCTACACCTTC	CASSPSDRNYGYTF
-	TRBD1	TRBV30	TRBJ1-1	TGTGCCTGGAGTGGTCTGGGACAGCGCAAGATGAACACTGAAGCTTTCTTT	CAWSGLGQRKMNTEAFF
-	TRBD2	TRBV7-2	TRBJ2-7	TGTGCCAGCAGCAGGACCGGGACTAGCGGGTTCTACGAGCAGTACTTC	CASSRTGTSGFYEQYF
-	-	TRBV5-1	TRBJ2-6	TGCGCCAGCAGCTTGGCCGGGGTGCGGGGGGCCAACGTCCTGACTTTC	CASSLAGVRGANVLTF
-	-	TRBV5-1	TRBJ2-3	TGCGCCAGCAGGATCACTGCCTCCACAGATACGCAGTATTTT	CASRITASTDTQYF
-	TRBD1	TRBV7-2	TRBJ1-2	TGTGCCAGCAGCCCGCGGGGGGGACAGGGGGCTGGGGGCTACACCTTC	CASSPRGGQGAGGYTF
once	-	TRBV15	TRBJ2-7	TGTGCCACCAGCAGATGGGGGGGCAGCTCCTACGAGCAGTACTTC	CATSRWGGSSYEQYF
-	-	TRBV29-1	TRBJ2-7	TGCAGCGTTGTTAGAGACTCCTACGAGCAGTACTTC	CSVVRDSYEQYF
-	-	TRBV28	TRBJ1-1	TGTGCCAGCAAAATTCCCGGACAGTTTGACACTGAAGCTTTCTTT	CASKIPGQFDTEAFF
-	TRBD1	TRBV7-2	TRBJ1-6	TGTGCCAGCAGCTTAGTGGGACAGGGCAATTCACCCCTCCACTTT	CASSLVGQGNSPLHF
-	-	TRBV5-1	TRBJ2-7	TGCGCCAGCAGCTTGAACAGGCTTGCCTACGAGCAGTACTTC	CASSLNRLAYEQYF
-	-	TRBV5-4	TRBJ1-6	TGTGCCAGCAGCTTGGGACAGTATAATTCACCCCTCCACTTT	CASSLGQYNSPLHF
-	-	TRBV30	TRBJ2-7	TGTGCCTGGTCTACCTTCTACGAGCAGTACTTC	CAWSTFYEQYF
-	-	TRBV7-9	TRBJ2-5	TGTGCCAGCAGCTTAAAGTCGGCGGCCGAAGGGACCCAGTACTTC	CASSLKSAAEGTQYF
-	TRBD1	TRBV19	TRBJ2-1	TGTGCCAGTACGGGACAGATCTACAATGAGCAGTTCTTC	CASTGQIYNEQFF
-	TRBD2	TRBV7-2	TRBJ2-3	TGTGCCAGCAGCTTAGGCGGGGGGAGAACAGATACGCAGTATTTT	CASSLGGGRTDTQYF
-	-	TRBV5-4	TRBJ2-2	TGTGCCAGCAGCTTGTCCCGGAACACCGGGGAGCTGTTTTTT	CASSLSRNTGELFF
-	TRBD2	TRBV5-1	TRBJ2-3	TGCGCCAGCAGTCGAGCGGGGGGGCGGGCAGATACGCAGTATTTT	CASSRAGGRADTQYF
-	-	TRBV14	TRBJ2-5	TGTGCCAGCAGCCAAAGTTTCAGGGGCCGGGGTGAGACCCAGTACTTC	CASSQSFRGRGETQYF
-	TRBD2	TRBV5-1	TRBJ2-1	TGCGCCAGCAGCTACCTAGCGGGGGGGACCTACAATGAGCAGTTCTTC	CASSYLAGGTYNEQFF
once	TRBD1	TRBV28	TRBJ1-5	TGTGCCAGCAGGGAACAGGGGTTAGTTCAGCCCCAGCATTTT	CASREQGLVQPQHF
-	-	TRBV11-2	TRBJ2-5	TGTGCCAGCTTACACACAGGGGGGGGAGAGACCCAGTACTTC	CASLHTGGGETQYF
-	-	TRBV5-6	TRBJ1-2	TGTGCCAGCAGCTTCTTTCAAGGAGTCTATGGCTACACCTTC	CASSFFQGVYGYTF
-	TRBD2	TRBV5-1	TRBJ2-5	TGCGCCAGCAGCTTGGCGGTAGCGGGGGGGCCAGGGGAGACCCAGTACTTC	CASSLAVAGGPGETQYF
-	TRBD1	TRBV10-3	TRBJ1-2	TGTGCCATCCGGGACAGGGACAAGTATGGCTACACCTTC	CAIRDRDKYGYTF
-	TRBD1	TRBV7-8	TRBJ1-5	TGTGCCAGCAGCTTATGGACAGGGTCCGTAAGCAATCAGCCCCAGCATTTT	CASSLWTGSVSNQPQHF
-	-	TRBV7-2	TRBJ2-5	TGTGCCAGCAGCCTTTGGGGGGGGGCTTTATCGGAGACCCAGTACTTC	CASSLWGGALSETQYF
-	-	TRBV5-1	TRBJ2-5	TGCGCCAGCAGCTTGGCCTTCGAGGAGACCCAGTACTTC	CASSLAFEETQYF
-	TRBD1	TRBV12-5	TRBJ1-1	TGTGCTAGTGGTTTCTTAAGGGGGCACACTGAAGCTTTCTTT	CASGFLRGHTEAFF
-	-	TRBV18	TRBJ2-3	TGTGCCAGCTCACGAGCCCGGGGGGCGGTCAGCACAGATACGCAGTATTTT	CASSRARGAVSTDTQYF
-	TRBD1	TRBV5-1	TRBJ2-3	TGCGCCAGCAGCCTGCAGACAGGGATATTGGATACGCAGTATTTT	CASSLQTGILDTQYF
once	TRBD1	TRBV27	TRBJ2-5	TGTGCCAGCAGCAAGGGACAGTCTCAAGAGACCCAGTACTTC	CASSKGQSQETQYF
-	-	TRBV7-2	TRBJ2-3	TGTGCCAGCAGCTTAGTCAGTTCCGGGATAGATACGCAGTATTTT	CASSLVSSGIDTQYF
once	TRBD1	TRBV6-1	TRBJ1-2	TGTGCCATCAGAAAACAGGGGGCGGACGGCTACACCTTC	CAIRKQGADGYTF
-	-	TRBV2	TRBJ1-5	TGTGCCAGCAGTGTCGAGGGTAGCAATCAGCCCCAGCATTTT	CASSVEGSNQPQHF
-	-	TRBV11-2	TRBJ1-6	TGTGCCAGCAGCTTATTCGGGGATTCACCCCTCCACTTT	CASSLFGDSPLHF